This TCR beta chain was retrieved from a study of T cells in Graves' hyperthyroidism and ophthalmopathy. Study details: Once the initial diagnosis was made, peripheral blood was obtained before any treatment. Regarding the study as a whole: Using 13 V-J features, a model discriminated ophthalmopathy from stable hyperthyroidism.

RNA transcripts served as the template for amplifying TCR beta CDR3 regions. Initially, a first-round RT-PCR of the TCR CDR3 employed the HTBI primer set. TCRdb ran MiXCR on the multiplex PCR reads and lists one entry per CDR3 protein. This sample has approximately 370,000 distinct CDR3 sequences; 14% to 15% occur once, and the top ten carry 32%. This clonotype occurred many times. Its antigen remains unidentified. This TCR came from a woman aged 25-40 years with Graves' hyperthyroidism. Sequencing was done on a sample of blood.

CDR3 sequence: CSALPTLRQETQYF. CDR3 DNA: TGCAGTGCTCTACCGACCTTACGGCAAGAGACCCAGTACTTC. This sequence joins TRBV20-1 and TRBJ2-5; D is uncertain. V lost 5 bases to trimming and J lost 2 bases, with 15 bases between them. CDR1 is DFQATT, CDR2 SNEGSKA, per germline (reference sequence). The CDR3 loop spans 14 amino acids.